The TCR beta chain under discussion was sequenced for a study of breast tumors, draining lymph nodes, adjacent tissues. Study results and caveats: Tumors had less TCR diversity than lymph nodes, more than nontumor tissue. Tumor T cell lymph node origin was a supported hypothesis, not proven. Findings are consistent with lymph node origin and intratumoral expansion of most tumor T cells. Luminal-like breast cancer showed significantly higher tumor–nontumor repertoire similarity than basal-like.

In regard to this clonotype: What it binds is not known.

TCRdb redid the calling of the multiplex PCR reads with MiXCR, one entry per CDR3 protein. Among 270,000 or so distinct CDR3 sequences listed, under 35% were seen once. Breast cancer patients provided tissue from their axillary draining lymph nodes. Sequences were obtained from axillary lymph node tissue. This clonotype originated in a female donor with breast cancer. Some clones in this sample may be carry-over from other donors' samples.

Written as DNA, the CDR3 is TGTGCCAGCGCCGATCCTGGGCTATTCGATGAGCAGTTCTTC. Residues: CASADPGLFDEQFF. The chain joins TRBV28 to TRBJ2-1; D remains unclear. Germline CDR1 is MDHEN and CDR2 is SYDVKM. Trimming shortened V by 8 bases and J by 8 bases, and 19 bases separated the two germline ends. This CDR3 region has 14 residues. The full variable domain, completed using reference TRBV28 and TRBJ2-1, is DVKVTQSSRYLVKRTGEKVFLECVQDMDHENMFWYRQDPGLGLRLIYFSYDVKMKEKGDIPEGYSVSREKKERFSLILESASTNQTSMYLCASADPGLFDEQFFGPGTRLTVL.